A selection of T cell receptor beta chains follows, all from one sample in a study of cytomegalovirus exposure and HLA in healthy donors. Repertoires were generated with immunoSEQ multiplex PCR, while TCRdb's copy carries only in-frame clones and drops some. Among approximately 130,000 clones listed, about 75% were seen once. The source material was PBMCs. Every receptor here comes from a woman between 40 and 50 years old in good health and CMV-seronegative. CDR3s include the opening cysteine and the closing phenylalanine or tryptophan. D genes are given only for firm matches. Some rows have no size entry. The others give once, few or many, or a class for an expanded clone.

D: TRBD1
J: TRBJ1-2
V: TRBV7-9
size: .
DNA: TGTGCCAGCAGCCCCCAGCTGGTCAGGGGGAATGGCTACACCTTC
CDR3: CASSPQLVRGNGYTF

D: .
J: TRBJ1-2
V: TRBV30
size: few
DNA: TGTGCCTGGAGTGTAGCGCCCGGAGGGAACTATGGCTACACCTTC
CDR3: CAWSVAPGGNYGYTF

D: .
J: TRBJ1-1
V: TRBV20-1
size: .
DNA: TGCAGTGAACAGGGAGAGACTGAAGCTTTCTTT
CDR3: CSEQGETEAFF

D: .
J: TRBJ2-7
V: TRBV7-8
size: .
DNA: TGTGCCAGCAGCTTAGGTGTCGGTACCTACGAGCAGTACTTC
CDR3: CASSLGVGTYEQYF

D: TRBD1
J: TRBJ1-6
V: TRBV5-1
size: .
DNA: TGCGCCAGCAGCTCCGGGACAGGGAATTCACCCCTCCACTTT
CDR3: CASSSGTGNSPLHF

D: .
J: TRBJ1-3
V: TRBV5-4
size: .
DNA: TGTGCCAGCAGCTCGCAGGGCCCCGGAAACACCATATATTTT
CDR3: CASSSQGPGNTIYF

D: .
J: TRBJ1-1
V: TRBV6-5
size: .
DNA: TGTGCCAGCAGTAGACATGGCGAAGGACAGCCTGAAGCTTTCTTT
CDR3: CASSRHGEGQPEAFF

D: .
J: TRBJ1-1
V: TRBV27
size: .
DNA: TGTGCCAGCAGCGATTTAGAGGAGACTGAAGCTTTCTTT
CDR3: CASSDLEETEAFF

D: .
J: TRBJ1-2
V: TRBV20-1
size: .
DNA: TGCAGTGCTAACGGGGACTATGGCTACACCTTC
CDR3: CSANGDYGYTF

D: TRBD2
J: TRBJ2-2
V: TRBV30
size: .
DNA: TGTGCCTGGAGGGGACTAGCATGGACCGGGGAGCTGTTTTTT
CDR3: CAWRGLAWTGELFF

D: TRBD2
J: TRBJ2-3
V: TRBV5-1
size: .
DNA: TGCGCCAGCAGCACGGACGGGGGGACAGATACGCAGTATTTT
CDR3: CASSTDGGTDTQYF

D: TRBD1
J: TRBJ2-1
V: TRBV5-1
size: once
DNA: TGCGCCAGCAGCTTGGGACCGGGACAGGGGGCGTATGAGCAGTTCTTC
CDR3: CASSLGPGQGAYEQFF

D: TRBD1
J: TRBJ2-5
V: TRBV29-1
size: .
DNA: TGCAGCGTTGAAAGGGACAGGGGAGAGACCCAGTACTTC
CDR3: CSVERDRGETQYF

D: TRBD1
J: TRBJ2-7
V: TRBV10-3
size: .
DNA: TGTGCCATCACTAGACAGGGTGGACCCCTCTACGAGCAGTACTTC
CDR3: CAITRQGGPLYEQYF

D: TRBD1
J: TRBJ1-2
V: TRBV29-1
size: .
DNA: TGCAGCGTTCCTATTTTACAGGGGGAGAATGGCTACACCTTC
CDR3: CSVPILQGENGYTF

D: .
J: TRBJ2-7
V: TRBV19
size: .
DNA: TGTGCCAGTAGTATTTCCGCACTAGGTTTATACGAGCAGTACTTC
CDR3: CASSISALGLYEQYF

D: .
J: TRBJ2-7
V: TRBV27
size: few
DNA: TGTGCCAGCAGCCAGGGACAAGCCTACGAGCAGTACTTC
CDR3: CASSQGQAYEQYF

D: TRBD1
J: TRBJ1-2
V: TRBV28
size: few
DNA: TGTGCCAGTACGACAGGGGGCGTAAGTGGTGGGGGCTACACCTTC
CDR3: CASTTGGVSGGGYTF

D: TRBD1
J: TRBJ1-2
V: TRBV28
size: .
DNA: TGTGCCAGCACCGTTCCCAGGGGGTGGGCTAACTATGGCTACACCTTC
CDR3: CASTVPRGWANYGYTF

D: .
J: TRBJ2-7
V: TRBV7-8
size: .
DNA: TGTGCCAGCAGCGCAGGTAGGGAGCAGTACTTC
CDR3: CASSAGREQYF

D: .
J: TRBJ1-6
V: TRBV27
size: .
DNA: TGTGCCAGCAGTTTAACGGGCTCCTATAATTCACCCCTCCACTTT
CDR3: CASSLTGSYNSPLHF

D: TRBD2
J: TRBJ2-5
V: TRBV4-1
size: .
DNA: TGCGCCAGCAGCCAAGAGACCCTGCGGGGGGAGCAGTACTTC
CDR3: CASSQETLRGEQYF

D: TRBD1
J: TRBJ1-6
V: TRBV5-1
size: .
DNA: TGCGCCAGCAGCGAAGGACAGGGGAGGAATTCACCCCTCCACTTT
CDR3: CASSEGQGRNSPLHF

D: .
J: TRBJ1-1
V: TRBV6-1
size: .
DNA: TGTGCCTCTCTCCCGGGGATCTTCGTCGGTGAAGCTTTCTTT
CDR3: CASLPGIFVGEAFF

D: TRBD1
J: TRBJ1-1
V: TRBV29-1
size: .
DNA: TGCAGCGTTCATTCCTTTAAGACAGGGATGGAGACTGAAGCTTTCTTT
CDR3: CSVHSFKTGMETEAFF

D: .
J: TRBJ1-1
V: TRBV6-6
size: .
DNA: TGTGCCAGCAGTTACAACAGGGTAAGGAACACTGAAGCTTTCTTT
CDR3: CASSYNRVRNTEAFF